This T cell receptor beta chain originates from a study of T cell responses to AZD1222 COVID-19 vaccine. CDR3 size: 16 residues. Germline CDR1 SGHVS, CDR2 FQNEAQ. Trimming left V 3 bases short and J 2 bases short, with 16 bases between. Sequencing used immunoSEQ multiplex PCR; TCRdb keeps in-frame clones, though not all of them. This sample has 66,000 or so clones, with over 75% found just once. The specimen was peripheral blood, collected on day 0 of AZD1222 vaccination. This TCR derives from an adult in good health. The chain carries TRBV7-8 and TRBJ1-2; weak D call: TRBD1 (5 bases). The CDR3 nucleotides are TGTGCCAGCAGCTTGGGCTTTGGCGGGGCCAACTATGGCTACACCTTC. Translating gives CASSLGFGGANYGYTF.